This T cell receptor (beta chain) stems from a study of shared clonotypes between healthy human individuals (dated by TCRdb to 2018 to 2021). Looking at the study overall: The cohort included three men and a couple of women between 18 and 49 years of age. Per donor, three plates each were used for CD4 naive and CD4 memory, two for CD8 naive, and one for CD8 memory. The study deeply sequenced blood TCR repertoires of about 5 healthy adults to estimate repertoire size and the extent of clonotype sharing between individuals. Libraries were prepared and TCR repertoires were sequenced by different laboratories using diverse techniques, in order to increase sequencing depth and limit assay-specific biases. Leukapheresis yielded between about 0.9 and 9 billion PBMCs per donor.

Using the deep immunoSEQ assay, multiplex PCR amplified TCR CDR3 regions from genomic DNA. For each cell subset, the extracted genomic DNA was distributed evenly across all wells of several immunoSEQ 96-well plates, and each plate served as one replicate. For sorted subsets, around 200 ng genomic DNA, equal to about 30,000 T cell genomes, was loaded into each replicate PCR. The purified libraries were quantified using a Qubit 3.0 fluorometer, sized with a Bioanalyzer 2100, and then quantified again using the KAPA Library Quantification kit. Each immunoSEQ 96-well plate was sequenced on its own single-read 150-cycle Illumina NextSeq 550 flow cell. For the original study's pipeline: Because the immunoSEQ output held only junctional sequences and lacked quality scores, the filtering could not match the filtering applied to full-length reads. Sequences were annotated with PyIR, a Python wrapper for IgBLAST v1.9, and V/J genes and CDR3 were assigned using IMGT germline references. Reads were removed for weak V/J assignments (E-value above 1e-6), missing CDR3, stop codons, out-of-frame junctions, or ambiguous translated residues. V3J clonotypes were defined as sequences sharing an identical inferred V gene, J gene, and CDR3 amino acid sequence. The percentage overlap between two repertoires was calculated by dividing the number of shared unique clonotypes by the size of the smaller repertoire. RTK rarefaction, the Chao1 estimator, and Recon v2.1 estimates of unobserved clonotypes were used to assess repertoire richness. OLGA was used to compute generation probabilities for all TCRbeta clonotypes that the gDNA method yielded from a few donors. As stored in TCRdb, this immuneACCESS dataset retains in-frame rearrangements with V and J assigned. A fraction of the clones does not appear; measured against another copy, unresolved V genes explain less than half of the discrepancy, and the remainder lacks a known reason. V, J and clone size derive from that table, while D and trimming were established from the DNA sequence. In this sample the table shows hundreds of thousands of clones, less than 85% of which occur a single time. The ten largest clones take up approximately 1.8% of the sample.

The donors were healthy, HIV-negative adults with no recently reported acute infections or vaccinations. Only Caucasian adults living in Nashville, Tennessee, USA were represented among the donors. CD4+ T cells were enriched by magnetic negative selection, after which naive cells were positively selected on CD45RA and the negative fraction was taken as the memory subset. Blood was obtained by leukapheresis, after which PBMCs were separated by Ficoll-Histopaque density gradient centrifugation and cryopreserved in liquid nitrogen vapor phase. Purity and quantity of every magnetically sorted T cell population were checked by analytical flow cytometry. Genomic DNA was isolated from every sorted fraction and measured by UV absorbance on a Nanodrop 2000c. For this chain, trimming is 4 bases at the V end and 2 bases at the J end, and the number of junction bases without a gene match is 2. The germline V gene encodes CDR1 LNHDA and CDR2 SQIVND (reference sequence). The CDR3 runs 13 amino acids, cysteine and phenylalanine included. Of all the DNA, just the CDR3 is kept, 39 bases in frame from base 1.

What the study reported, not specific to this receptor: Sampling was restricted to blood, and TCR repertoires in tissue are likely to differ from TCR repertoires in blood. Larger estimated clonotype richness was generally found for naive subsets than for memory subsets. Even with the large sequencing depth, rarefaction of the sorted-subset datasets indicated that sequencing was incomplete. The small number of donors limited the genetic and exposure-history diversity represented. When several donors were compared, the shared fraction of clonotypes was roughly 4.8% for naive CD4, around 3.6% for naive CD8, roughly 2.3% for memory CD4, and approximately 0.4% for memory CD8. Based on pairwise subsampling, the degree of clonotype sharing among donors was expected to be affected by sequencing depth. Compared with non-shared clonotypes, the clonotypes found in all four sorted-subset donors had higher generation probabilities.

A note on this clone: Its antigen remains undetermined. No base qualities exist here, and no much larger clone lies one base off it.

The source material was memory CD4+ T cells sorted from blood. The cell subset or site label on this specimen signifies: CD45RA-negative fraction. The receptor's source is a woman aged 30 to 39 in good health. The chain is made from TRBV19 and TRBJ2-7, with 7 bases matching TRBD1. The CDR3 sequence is CASSRTGPYEQYF. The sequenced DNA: TGTGCCAGTAGTAGGACAGGACCCTACGAGCAGTACTTC.